This T cell receptor (beta chain) is drawn from a study of blood T cells in healthy people across ages. At the level of the study: For every two T cells, template switching captured about one barcoded beta molecule.

Sample-barcoded 5' priming and a J-beta primer mix drove a second PCR of about 6 to 11 cycles. Per sample, CDR3-containing paired-end reads numbered at least 3 million. TCRdb reprocessed the 5' RACE reads via MiXCR and lists one record per CDR3 protein. The table includes 1.5 million to 2 million distinct CDR3 sequences, 28% detected once. This clonotype was counted a few times. V lost 2 bases to trimming and J lost 1 base, with 14 bases between them. There are 15 residues in the CDR3. Per the germline V gene, CDR1 is DFQATT and CDR2 is SNEGSKA (reference sequence). The sequence derives from a woman aged 25 to 39 in good health. Specimen: blood. The rearrangement links TRBV20-1 to TRBJ1-1, with D tentatively TRBD1 (5 bases). CDR3 nucleotide sequence: TGCAGTGCTAGAAATATCAGCAGGGCGAACACTGAAGCTTTCTTT. This translates into CSARNISRANTEAFF.